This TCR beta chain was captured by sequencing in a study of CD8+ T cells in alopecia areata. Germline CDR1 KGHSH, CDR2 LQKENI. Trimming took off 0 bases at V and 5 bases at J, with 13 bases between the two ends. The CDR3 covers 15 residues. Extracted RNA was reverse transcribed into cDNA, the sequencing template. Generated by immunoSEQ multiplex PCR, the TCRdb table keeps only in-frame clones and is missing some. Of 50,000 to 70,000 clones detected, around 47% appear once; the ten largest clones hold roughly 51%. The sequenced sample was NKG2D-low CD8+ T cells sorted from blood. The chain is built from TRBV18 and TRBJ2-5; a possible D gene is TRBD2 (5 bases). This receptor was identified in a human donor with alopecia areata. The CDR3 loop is CASSPPWRAWETQYF. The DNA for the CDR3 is TGTGCCAGCTCACCACCGTGGCGGGCGTGGGAGACCCAGTACTTC.